This entry is about one TCR beta chain. Its binding antigen is unknown. Base qualities were left out, and no much larger clone turns up one base away. Donors formed part of the validation cohort, which comprised about 130 subjects and was distinct from the first cohort of several hundred subjects. This sample is part of a study of cytomegalovirus exposure and HLA in healthy donors (dated by TCRdb to 2015 to 2018). About the full investigation: According to a later analysis, one platform produced both the roughly 120 validation repertoires and the 620 or so repertoires of the first cohort. High-throughput TCR immunosequencing, statistical association of individual TCRs with disease status, and machine learning were combined to predict cytomegalovirus infection status. The study aimed to test whether cataloging public T cell receptors could reveal signatures of past pathogen exposure. Along with the roughly 710-subject first cohort, a separate validation cohort of approximately 110 different subjects was used. On the study overall, not on this receptor specifically: A later analysis had no HLA typing for the validation cohort, so co-occurrence there was scored across all 130 or so repertoires. In a later analysis, TCRs clustered in the first cohort were found to also tend to co-occur in the 130 or so validation repertoires, with approximately 93% of cluster scores above 0. A few of the identified cytomegalovirus-associated TCR beta chains were confirmed in vitro to be specific for cytomegalovirus antigens. While some public TCRs were present in many individuals, most TCR sequences turned up only very rarely across donors. The classifier was reported to diagnose cytomegalovirus status with high specificity and sensitivity in both the original and validation cohorts. The study gave a list of some 150 TCR beta chains associated with cytomegalovirus. The authors suggested that the approach could potentially be generalized to other disease states and immunological phenotypes.

The method was the immunoSEQ multiplex PCR assay. Turning to the authors' computational methods: A statistical classification framework was built for diagnosing cytomegalovirus status from the catalog of TCR beta chain sequences. The immuneACCESS repertoire file appears here via TCRdb, limited to in-frame rearrangements. These files lack a portion of the clones; in checked studies, under half of the deficit traces to unresolved V genes, and the cause of the others is not known. V and J calls and clone size follow that table, whereas D and trimming were derived from the DNA. In this sample the table shows under 200,000 clones, 84% of which occur a single time. Jointly, the top ten make up roughly 6.5% of the sample. Inclusive of the bounding cysteine and phenylalanine, the CDR3 is 16 residues long. The CDR3 DNA has 48 bases and is translated from base 1. CDR1 and CDR2 (SGHTA, FQGTGA) derive from the germline V gene. V loses 5 bases at its end and J loses 2 bases; junction bases beyond the gene matches: 3.

The source material was PBMCs. This receptor chain uses TRBV7-3 and TRBJ2-5; 15 of the junction bases match TRBD2. The TCR originated in a man aged 18 to 35 in good health and CMV-seropositive. The CDR3 is CASSPGTSGRQETQYF. The sequenced DNA is TGTGCCAGCAGCCCCGGGACTAGCGGGAGGCAAGAGACCCAGTACTTC.